Following are 9 T cell receptor beta chains from one sample sequenced in a study of cytomegalovirus exposure and HLA in healthy donors. The PCR made use of 60 Vbeta and 13 Jbeta primers. Sequenced by immunoSEQ multiplex PCR; TCRdb stores in-frame clones only, minus some. The repertoire holds over 150,000 clones, around 85% seen once, with 1% in the top ten. Sequenced input: PBMCs. The origin of the receptors is a boy aged 2 to 9 in good health and CMV-seronegative.

This rearrangement joins TRBV9 to TRBJ2-7; D is undetermined. Trimming left V 0 bases short and J 7 bases short, with 11 bases between. This CDR3 spans 13 amino acids. Germline V gene data show CDR1 as SGDLS and CDR2 as YYNGEE. The CDR3 bases are TGTGCCAGCAGCGTAGGACAACTCGCAGAGCAGTACTTC. Amino acid sequence: CASSVGQLAEQYF.

The chain has TRBV6-1 and TRBJ1-3; D uncertain. There are 17 residues in the CDR3. The germline V gene encodes CDR1 MNHNS and CDR2 SASEGT. The V gene lost 4 bases and the J gene lost 0 bases, with 16 bases spanning the gap. The CDR3: CASSAHSGGGSGNTIYF. In nucleotides, the CDR3 is TGTGCCAGCAGTGCCCACAGTGGCGGAGGCTCTGGAAACACCATATATTTT.

This clone showed up just once. The CDR3 sequence is CASTNRDTEAFF. DNA of the CDR3: TGTGCCAGCACCAACCGCGACACTGAAGCTTTCTTT. This chain joins TRBV7-9 and TRBJ1-1; no clear D gene. This CDR3 contains 12 residues. Germline V CDR1 and CDR2: SEHNR, FQNEAQ (reference sequence). V was pared by 7 bases and J by 3 bases, with 9 bases between. The full variable domain, in which reference TRBV7-9 and TRBJ1-1 provide the parts outside the CDR3, is DTGVSQNPRHKITKRGQNVTFRCDPISEHNRLYWYRQTLGQGPEFLTYFQNEAQLEKSRLLSDRFSAERPKGSFSTLEIQRTEQGDSAMYLCASTNRDTEAFFGQGTRLTVV.

The rearrangement joins TRBV11-2 to TRBJ2-5, with TRBD2 matching 7 bases. The germline V gene encodes CDR1 SGHAT and CDR2 FQNNGV. The CDR3 sequence is 17 residues long. The V segment lost 1 base and the J segment 0 bases; nucleotides outside the gene matches: 8. The CDR3, as DNA: TGTGCCAGCAGCTTAGGGCTAGCGGAGCCGTACCAAGAGACCCAGTACTTC. Its translation: CASSLGLAEPYQETQYF.

The chain links TRBV5-6 to TRBJ1-1; no reliable D call. This CDR3 comprises 13 residues. Germline V lookup: CDR1 SGHDT, CDR2 YYEEEE. Trimming took 2 bases from V and 6 from J, leaving 11 bases between them. CDR3 sequence: CASSFRVAAEAFF. The CDR3 nucleotides are TGTGCCAGCAGCTTCCGGGTTGCTGCTGAAGCTTTCTTT.

This clone has just one count. V usage is TRBV19 and J usage is TRBJ2-4; D may be TRBD1 (5 bases). This CDR3 comprises 13 residues. CDR1 and CDR2 (germline): LNHDA, SQIVND (reference sequence). Trimming removed 3 bases at V and 3 bases at J, with 6 bases between. The CDR3 reads CASSMDIKNIQYF. CDR3 DNA sequence: TGTGCCAGTAGTATGGACATCAAAAACATTCAGTACTTC.

This chain links TRBV19 with TRBJ1-2, with D tentatively TRBD1 (5 bases). Trimming stripped 7 bases from V and 7 bases from J, with 19 bases between. The CDR3 has 14 residues. The germline V gene has CDR1 LNHDA and CDR2 SQIVND (reference sequence). DNA of the CDR3: TGTGCCAGTATGCCGTGGGGCGAAAGGGGTGGCTACACCTTC. Translated: CASMPWGERGGYTF. The entire variable domain, with the rest obtained from reference TRBV19 and TRBJ1-2, is as follows: DGGITQSPKYLFRKEGQNVTLSCEQNLNHDAMYWYRQDPGQGLRLIYYSQIVNDFQKGDIAEGYSVSREKKESFPLTVTSAQKNPTAFYLCASMPWGERGGYTFGSGTRLTVV.

Only one count was recorded for this clone. V gene TRBV30 combines with J gene TRBJ2-7; no clear D gene. The CDR3 length is 13 residues. V was cut by 3 bases and J by 3 bases, with 12 bases left in between. Looked up from germline, CDR1 is GTSNPN and CDR2 is SVGIG (reference sequence). The CDR3 sequence is CAWSDGFYYEQYV. CDR3 in DNA: TGTGCCTGGAGCGACGGGTTTTACTACGAGCAGTACGTC.

The rearrangement uses TRBV10-3 and TRBJ2-1, with a possible D match to TRBD1 (6 bases). Per the germline V gene, CDR1 is ENHRY and CDR2 is SYGVKD. The CDR3 loop spans 16 amino acids. Trimming removed 4 bases from V and 2 bases from J, with 15 bases in between. CDR3 region: CAISAHEGDTYNEQFF. In DNA form, the CDR3 reads TGTGCCATCAGTGCCCACGAGGGGGATACCTACAATGAGCAGTTCTTC.